The clone carrying this T cell receptor (beta chain) was seen a few times. Antigen: not known. TCR cDNA was made by 5'RACE template switching, adding a universal primer site and UMIs. A single record per CDR3 protein comes from TCRdb applying MiXCR to the 5' RACE reads. The top ten clones hold around 25% of a sample with about 350,000 distinct CDR3 sequences, roughly 4.3% of them seen once. The data originate from a study of T cells after yellow fever vaccination. Study-level results: A limited proportion of clonotypes was detected within both the CD4 and CD8 compartments.

The CDR3 is made up of 16 amino acids. Trimming cost V 4 bases and J 4 bases; bases outside gene matches: 12. Germline V gives CDR1 LGHNA, CDR2 YNFKEQ. The sequencing used PBMCs, collected 5 days after the yellow fever booster vaccination. This TCR was recovered from a man between 18 and 35 years old who received the YFV17D yellow fever vaccine. V and J are TRBV4-2 and TRBJ1-2; TRBD1 agrees at 7 bases. CDR3 residues: CASSLMRDSNRYGYTF. The CDR3 DNA is TGTGCCAGCAGCCTAATGAGGGACAGTAACCGCTATGGCTACACCTTC.